This T cell receptor beta chain emerged from a study of blood T cell repertoires in COVID-19. In the study overall: The origin of the acute and convalescent COVID-19 samples was the United States, Italy and Spain.

In the authors' methods: Researchers report that nucleated cell counts were estimated from reference gene primer amplification. The assay was immunoSEQ multiplex PCR, and TCRdb's table has in-frame clones only and misses some. Clone size and V and J calls were adopted from that table, with D and trimming inferred from the DNA. The sample comprises 300,000 to 400,000 clones, about nine tenths of which are singletons, and about 6.7% rests with the top ten. In Seattle, patients joined the study during active infection and were tracked longitudinally. The CDR3 has 15 residues. V lost 2 bases, J lost 3 bases, and 14 bases lay in between. Germline assignment: CDR1 MGHRA and CDR2 YSYEKL.

The sequence was collected from a woman aged 70-85 years with COVID-19, enrolled during active disease. V gene TRBV4-1 combines with J gene TRBJ2-7; D remains ambiguous. Specimen: peripheral blood. CDR3 in DNA: TGCGCCAGCAGCCAAACGGGTCTGAGTCTCTACGAGCAGTACTTC. It codes for CASSQTGLSLYEQYF.